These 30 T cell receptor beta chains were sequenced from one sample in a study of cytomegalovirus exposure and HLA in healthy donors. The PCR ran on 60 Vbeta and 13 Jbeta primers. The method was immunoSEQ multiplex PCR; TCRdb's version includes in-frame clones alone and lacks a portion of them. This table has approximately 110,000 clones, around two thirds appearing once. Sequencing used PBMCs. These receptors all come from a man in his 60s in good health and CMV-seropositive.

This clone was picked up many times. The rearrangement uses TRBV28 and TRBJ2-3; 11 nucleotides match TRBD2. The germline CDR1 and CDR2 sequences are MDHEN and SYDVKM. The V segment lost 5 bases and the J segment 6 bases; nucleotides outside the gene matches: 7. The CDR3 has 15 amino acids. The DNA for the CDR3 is TGTGCCAGCAGTACTCTAGCGGGGGGTAGGGATACGCAGTATTTT. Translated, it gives CASSTLAGGRDTQYF.

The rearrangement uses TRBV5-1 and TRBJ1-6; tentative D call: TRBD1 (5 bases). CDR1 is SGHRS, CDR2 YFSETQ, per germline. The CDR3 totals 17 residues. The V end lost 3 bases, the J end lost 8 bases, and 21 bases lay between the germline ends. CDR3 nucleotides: TGCGCCAGCAGCTCCCCCACCAGGGAGGGTTTACATTCACCCCTCCACTTT. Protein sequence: CASSSPTREGLHSPLHF.

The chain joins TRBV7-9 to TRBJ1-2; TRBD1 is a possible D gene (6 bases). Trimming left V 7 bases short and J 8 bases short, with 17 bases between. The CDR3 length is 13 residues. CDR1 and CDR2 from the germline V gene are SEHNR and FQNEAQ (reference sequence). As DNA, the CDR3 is TGTGCCAGCACCCTCCAGGGGAATGGGGGCTACACCTTC. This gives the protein CASTLQGNGGYTF.

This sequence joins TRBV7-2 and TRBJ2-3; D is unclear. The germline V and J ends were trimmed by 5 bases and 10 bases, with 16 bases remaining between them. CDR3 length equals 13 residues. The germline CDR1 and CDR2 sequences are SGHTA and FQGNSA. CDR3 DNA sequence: TGTGCCAGCAGCGGCACCAGCGTCCTAGCGCAGTATTTT. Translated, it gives CASSGTSVLAQYF.

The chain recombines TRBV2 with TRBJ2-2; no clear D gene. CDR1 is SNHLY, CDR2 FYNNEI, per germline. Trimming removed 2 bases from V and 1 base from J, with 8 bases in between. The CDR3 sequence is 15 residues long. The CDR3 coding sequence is TGTGCCAGCAGTGAACTTGTGCGGAACACCGGGGAGCTGTTTTTT. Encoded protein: CASSELVRNTGELFF.

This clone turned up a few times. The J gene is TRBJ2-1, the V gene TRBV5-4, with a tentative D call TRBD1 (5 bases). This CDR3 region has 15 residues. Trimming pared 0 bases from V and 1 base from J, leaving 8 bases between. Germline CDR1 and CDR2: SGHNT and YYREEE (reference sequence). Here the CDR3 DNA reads TGTGCCAGCAGCTTGGAGGGGTTTTCCTACAATGAGCAGTTCTTC. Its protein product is CASSLEGFSYNEQFF. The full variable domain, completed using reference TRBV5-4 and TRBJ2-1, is ETGVTQSPTHLIKTRGQQVTLRCSSQSGHNTVSWYQQALGQGPQFIFQYYREEENGRGNFPPRFSGLQFPNYSSELNVNALELDDSALYLCASSLEGFSYNEQFFGPGTRLTVL.

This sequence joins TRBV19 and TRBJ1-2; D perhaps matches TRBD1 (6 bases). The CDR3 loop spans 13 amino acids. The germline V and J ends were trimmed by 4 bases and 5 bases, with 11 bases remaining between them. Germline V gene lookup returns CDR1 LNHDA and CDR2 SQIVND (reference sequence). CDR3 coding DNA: TGTGCCAGTAGTACGGACAGATTTTATGGCTACACCTTC. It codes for CASSTDRFYGYTF.

The CDR3 protein is CASSPLTVGVYTF. CDR3 coding DNA: TGTGCCAGCAGTCCACTGACAGTGGGTGTCTACACCTTC. This sequence joins TRBV6-1 and TRBJ1-2; perhaps TRBD1 as D (5 bases). Germline V gives CDR1 MNHNS, CDR2 SASEGT. The CDR3 is 13 residues long. Trimming took off 5 bases at V and 10 bases at J, with 17 bases between the two ends.

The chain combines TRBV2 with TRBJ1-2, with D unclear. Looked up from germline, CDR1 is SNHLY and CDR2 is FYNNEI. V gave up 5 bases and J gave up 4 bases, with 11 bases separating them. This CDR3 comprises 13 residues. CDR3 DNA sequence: TGTGCCAGCAGTCCGGAGGAATCCTATGGCTACACCTTC. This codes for CASSPEESYGYTF.

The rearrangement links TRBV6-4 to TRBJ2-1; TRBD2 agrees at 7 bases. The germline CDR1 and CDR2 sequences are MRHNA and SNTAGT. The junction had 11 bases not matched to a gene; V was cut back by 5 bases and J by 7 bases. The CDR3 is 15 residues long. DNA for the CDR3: TGTGCCAGCAGTAGAGGAGCGGGGCTCCGGAATGAGCAGTTCTTC. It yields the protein CASSRGAGLRNEQFF.

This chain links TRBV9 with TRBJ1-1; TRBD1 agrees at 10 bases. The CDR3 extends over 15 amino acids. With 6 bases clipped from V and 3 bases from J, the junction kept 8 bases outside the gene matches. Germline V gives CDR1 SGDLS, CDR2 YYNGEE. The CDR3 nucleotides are TGTGCCAGCACCGGGGGAGGGACAGGGGACACTGAAGCTTTCTTT. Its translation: CASTGGGTGDTEAFF.

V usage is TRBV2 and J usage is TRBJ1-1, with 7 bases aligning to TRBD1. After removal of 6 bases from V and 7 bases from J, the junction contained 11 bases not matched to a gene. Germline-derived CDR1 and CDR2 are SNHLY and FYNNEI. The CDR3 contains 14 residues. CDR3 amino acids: CASRGKQGRSEAFF. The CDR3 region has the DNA TGTGCCAGCAGGGGCAAACAGGGGCGGAGTGAAGCTTTCTTT.

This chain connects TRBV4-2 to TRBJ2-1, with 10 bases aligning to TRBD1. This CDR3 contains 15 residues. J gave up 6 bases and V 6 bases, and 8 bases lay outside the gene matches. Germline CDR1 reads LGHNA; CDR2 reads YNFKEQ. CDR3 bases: TGTGCCAGCAGGGCCGGGACAGGGGCCTCCAATGAGCAGTTCTTC. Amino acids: CASRAGTGASNEQFF.

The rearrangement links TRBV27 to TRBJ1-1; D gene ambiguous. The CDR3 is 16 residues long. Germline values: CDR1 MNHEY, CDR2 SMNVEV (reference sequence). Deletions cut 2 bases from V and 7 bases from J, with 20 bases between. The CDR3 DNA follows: TGTGCCAGCAGTTTAGGCGTGGGCAGGCTTAATTTTGAAGCTTTCTTT. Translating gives CASSLGVGRLNFEAFF.

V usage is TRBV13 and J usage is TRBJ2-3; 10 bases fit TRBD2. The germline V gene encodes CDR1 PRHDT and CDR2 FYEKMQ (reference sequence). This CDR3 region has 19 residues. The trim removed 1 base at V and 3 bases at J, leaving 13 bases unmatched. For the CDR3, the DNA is TGTGCCAGCAGCTTAGATTTCGGGCGTAGCGGGGGGCCGACAGATACGCAGTATTTT. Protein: CASSLDFGRSGGPTDTQYF.

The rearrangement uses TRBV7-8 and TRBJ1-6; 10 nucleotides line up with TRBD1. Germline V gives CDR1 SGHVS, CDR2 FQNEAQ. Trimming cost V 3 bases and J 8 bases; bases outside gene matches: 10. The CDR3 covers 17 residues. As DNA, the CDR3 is TGTGCCAGCAGCTTTTTAGGGACAGGGGCGTCGCATTCACCCCTCCACTTT. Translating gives CASSFLGTGASHSPLHF.

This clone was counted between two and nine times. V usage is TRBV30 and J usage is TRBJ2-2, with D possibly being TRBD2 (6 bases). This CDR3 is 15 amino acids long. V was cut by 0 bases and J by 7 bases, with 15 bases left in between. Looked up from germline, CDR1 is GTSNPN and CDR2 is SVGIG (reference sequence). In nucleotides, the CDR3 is TGTGCCTGGAGTGTACTCGGGGGAGTTGGCGGGGAGCTGTTTTTT. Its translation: CAWSVLGGVGGELFF.

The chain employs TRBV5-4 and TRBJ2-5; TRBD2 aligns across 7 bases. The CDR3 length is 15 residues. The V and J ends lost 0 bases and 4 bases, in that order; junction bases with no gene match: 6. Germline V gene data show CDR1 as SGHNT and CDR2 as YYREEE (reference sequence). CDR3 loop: CASSLGGGDRETQYF. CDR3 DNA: TGTGCCAGCAGCTTGGGCGGGGGTGATCGAGAGACCCAGTACTTC.

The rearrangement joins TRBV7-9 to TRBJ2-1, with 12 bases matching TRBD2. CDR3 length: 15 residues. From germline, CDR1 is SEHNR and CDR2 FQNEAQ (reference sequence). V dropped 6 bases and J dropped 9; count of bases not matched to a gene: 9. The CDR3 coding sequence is TGTGCCAGCAGTCTTACTAGCGGGGGGAGCCTTGAGCAGTTCTTC. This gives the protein CASSLTSGGSLEQFF.

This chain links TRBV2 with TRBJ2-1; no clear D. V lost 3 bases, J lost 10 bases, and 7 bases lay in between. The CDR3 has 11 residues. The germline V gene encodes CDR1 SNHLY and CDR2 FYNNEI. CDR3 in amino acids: CASSDYREQFF. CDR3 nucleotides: TGTGCCAGCAGTGACTATCGGGAGCAGTTCTTC.

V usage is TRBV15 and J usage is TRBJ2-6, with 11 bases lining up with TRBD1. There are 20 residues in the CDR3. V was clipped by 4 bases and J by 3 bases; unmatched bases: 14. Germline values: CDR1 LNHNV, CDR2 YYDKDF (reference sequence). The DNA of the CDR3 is TGTGCCACCAGCATTACTCCTTCCGGGACAGGGGGGGTTGGGGCCAACGTCCTGACTTTC. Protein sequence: CATSITPSGTGGVGANVLTF.

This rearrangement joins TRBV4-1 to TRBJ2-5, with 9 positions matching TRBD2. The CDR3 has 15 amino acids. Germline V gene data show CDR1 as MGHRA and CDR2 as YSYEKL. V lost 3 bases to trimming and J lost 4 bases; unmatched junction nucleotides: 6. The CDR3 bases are TGCGCCAGCAGCCACAGCGGGGGGCCGCCAGAGACCCAGTACTTC. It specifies CASSHSGGPPETQYF.

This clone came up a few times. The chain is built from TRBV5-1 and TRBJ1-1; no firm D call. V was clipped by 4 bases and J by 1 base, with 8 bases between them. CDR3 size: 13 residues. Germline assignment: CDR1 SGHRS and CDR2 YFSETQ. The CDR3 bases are TGCGCCAGCAGCAGAACAGAGAACACTGAAGCTTTCTTT. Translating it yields CASSRTENTEAFF.

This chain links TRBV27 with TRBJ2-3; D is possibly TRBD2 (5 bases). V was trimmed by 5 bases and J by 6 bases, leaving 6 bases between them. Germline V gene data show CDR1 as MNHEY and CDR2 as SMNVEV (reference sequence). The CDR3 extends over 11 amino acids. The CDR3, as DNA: TGTGCCAGCAGTCGGACTGATACGCAGTATTTT. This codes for CASSRTDTQYF.

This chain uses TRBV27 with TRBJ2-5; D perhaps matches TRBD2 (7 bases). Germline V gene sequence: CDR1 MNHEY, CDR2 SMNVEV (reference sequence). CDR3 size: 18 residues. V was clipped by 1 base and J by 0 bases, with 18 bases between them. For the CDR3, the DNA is TGTGCCAGCAGTTTATTGGGGGGGCGGGGACCAGACCAAGAGACCCAGTACTTC. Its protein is CASSLLGGRGPDQETQYF.

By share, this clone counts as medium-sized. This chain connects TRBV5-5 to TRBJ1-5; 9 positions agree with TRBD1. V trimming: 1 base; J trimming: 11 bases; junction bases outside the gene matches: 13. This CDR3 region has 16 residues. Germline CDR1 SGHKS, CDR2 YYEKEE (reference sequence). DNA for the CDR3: TGTGCCAGCAGCTTGTGGCTGGACAGGGGCGGTTTGGCCCAGCATTTT. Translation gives CASSLWLDRGGLAQHF.

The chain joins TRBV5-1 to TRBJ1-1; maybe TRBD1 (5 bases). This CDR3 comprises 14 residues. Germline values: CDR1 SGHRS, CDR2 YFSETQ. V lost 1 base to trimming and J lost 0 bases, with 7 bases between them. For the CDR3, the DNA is TGCGCCAGCAGCTTGTCGGGGGTGAACACTGAAGCTTTCTTT. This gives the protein CASSLSGVNTEAFF.

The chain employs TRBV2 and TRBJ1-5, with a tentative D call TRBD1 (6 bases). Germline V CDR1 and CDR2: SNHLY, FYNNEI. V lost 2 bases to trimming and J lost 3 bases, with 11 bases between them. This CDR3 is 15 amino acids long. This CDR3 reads CASSEQGQSNQPQHF. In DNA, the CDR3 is TGTGCCAGCAGTGAACAGGGGCAGTCCAATCAGCCCCAGCATTTT.

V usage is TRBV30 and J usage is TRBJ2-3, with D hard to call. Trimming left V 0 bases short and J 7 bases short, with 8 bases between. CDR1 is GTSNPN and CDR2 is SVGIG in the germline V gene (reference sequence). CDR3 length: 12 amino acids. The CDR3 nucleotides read TGTGCCTGGAGTGTACAAGTAAATACGCAGTATTTT. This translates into CAWSVQVNTQYF.

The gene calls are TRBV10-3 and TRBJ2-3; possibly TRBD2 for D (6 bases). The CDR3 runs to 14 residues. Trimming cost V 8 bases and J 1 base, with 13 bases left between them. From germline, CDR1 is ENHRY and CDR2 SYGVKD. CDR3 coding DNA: TGTGCCATCGGCCGCGGGGATGGCACAGATACGCAGTATTTT. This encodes CAIGRGDGTDTQYF.